Listed below are T cell receptor beta chains from one sample, sequenced in a study of T cells after yellow fever vaccination. Each CDR3 protein is one row after TCRdb ran MiXCR on the 5' RACE reads. Here the sample spans approximately 260,000 distinct CDR3 sequences, roughly 5% being singletons. The starting material was CD4+ T cells sorted from PBMCs, obtained on the day of the yellow fever booster vaccination. The receptors here all came from a man aged 18 to 29 who received the YFV17D yellow fever vaccine. Both conserved end residues are part of each CDR3. A D gene is named only where the DNA matches it firmly. Where a row states a size, it is once, few, many or the class of an expanded clone; other rows omit it.

clone_size	v_call	j_call	d_call	cdr3_nt	cdr3_aa
many	TRBV9	TRBJ1-4	TRBD1	TGTGCCAGCAGCGTAGCACAGGGGCTCGGTGAAAAACTGTTTTTT	CASSVAQGLGEKLFF
many	TRBV5-1	TRBJ2-4	TRBD1	TGCGCCAGCAGCATGGGACAGGCCGGAAACATTCAGTACTTC	CASSMGQAGNIQYF
-	TRBV20-1	TRBJ1-5	-	TGCAGTGCTATCGGCATTTTTGGTCAGCCCCAGCATTTT	CSAIGIFGQPQHF
few	TRBV28	TRBJ2-3	TRBD2	TGTGCCAGCAGTGCCATCACTAGCGGCGACACAGATACGCAGTATTTT	CASSAITSGDTDTQYF
-	TRBV6-2/TRBV6-3	TRBJ2-5	TRBD1	TGTGTCAGCAGCGACAGGGTGCGGGAGACCCAGTACTTC	CVSSDRVRETQYF
many	TRBV12-3/TRBV12-4	TRBJ2-1	TRBD1	TGTGCCAGCAGTCTCCGGGGACAGGGATACAATGAGCAGTTCTTC	CASSLRGQGYNEQFF
-	TRBV6-5	TRBJ2-6	-	TGTGCCAGCAGTTACTCCCCCCAGGGAAGTGGGGCCAACGTCCTGACTTTC	CASSYSPQGSGANVLTF
many	TRBV7-2	TRBJ2-3	TRBD2	TGTGCCAGCAGCTCACCACCCGGACTAGGCCGCGCAGATACGCAGTATTTT	CASSSPPGLGRADTQYF
many	TRBV12-3/TRBV12-4	TRBJ2-5	TRBD2	TGTGCCAGCAGACTAGCGGGGTGGGATACCCAGTACTTC	CASRLAGWDTQYF
many	TRBV5-1	TRBJ1-2	TRBD1	TGCGCCAGCAGCGAGGACAGGGGGCCTTATGGCTACACCTTC	CASSEDRGPYGYTF
-	TRBV5-1	TRBJ2-2	-	TGCGCCAGCATTAATGGGGGGACTGGCAATGCCGGGGAGCTGTTTTTT	CASINGGTGNAGELFF
many	TRBV20-1	TRBJ1-1	-	TGCAGTGCTAGAACCCAAGCCTGGCTTGAAGCTTTCTTT	CSARTQAWLEAFF
few	TRBV19	TRBJ1-1	TRBD1	TGTGCCAGTAGTACCGGGACAGGGGCCTTGAACACTGAAGCTTTCTTT	CASSTGTGALNTEAFF
few	TRBV4-3	TRBJ1-2	-	TGCGCCAGCAGCCAAGATAATGAGGGGGGCGTTGACTATGGCTACACCTTC	CASSQDNEGGVDYGYTF
many	TRBV7-2	TRBJ2-3	-	TGTGCCAGCAGCCCGGACTCTAGCACAGATACGCAGTATTTT	CASSPDSSTDTQYF
-	TRBV12-3/TRBV12-4	TRBJ1-5	-	TGTGCCAGCAGTTTCGAACCGGGGCGCAATCAGCCCCAGCATTTT	CASSFEPGRNQPQHF
many	TRBV7-6	TRBJ2-7	-	TGTGCCAGCAGCTTAGCTTCGGGCGGAAACTACGAGCAGTACTTC	CASSLASGGNYEQYF
-	TRBV12-3/TRBV12-4	TRBJ1-5	-	TGTGCCAGCCCACTGCGTCTAGAACAGGGTGAAAATCAGCCCCAGCATTTT	CASPLRLEQGENQPQHF
few	TRBV7-2	TRBJ2-7	TRBD2	TGTGCCAGCAGCGAGGGTGAAGTAGCGGGACTTTACGAGCAGTACTTC	CASSEGEVAGLYEQYF
many	TRBV20-1	TRBJ2-1	-	TGCAGTGCTAAACTCTGGGGGGCCTACAATGAGCAGTTCTTC	CSAKLWGAYNEQFF
-	TRBV5-1	TRBJ2-3	-	TGCGCCAGCAGTCCGGACACCGGCACAGATACGCAGTATTTT	CASSPDTGTDTQYF
few	TRBV10-2	TRBJ1-5	TRBD1	TGCGCCAGCAAGACAGGGTTCAATCAGCCCCAGCATTTT	CASKTGFNQPQHF
few	TRBV12-3/TRBV12-4	TRBJ1-2	TRBD1	TGTGCCAGCAGTTTCGGGGAACAGGGGAACTATGGCTACACCTTC	CASSFGEQGNYGYTF
many	TRBV10-3	TRBJ2-1	-	TGTGCCATCAGCAGGAGCTCCTACAATGAGCAGTTCTTC	CAISRSSYNEQFF
many	TRBV6-6	TRBJ2-1	TRBD2	TGTGCCAGCAGTTACGCGGGGGGGCCAAAGAATGAGCAGTTCTTC	CASSYAGGPKNEQFF
many	TRBV18	TRBJ1-1	-	TGTGCCAGCTCTCGGAGCACTGAAGCTTTCTTT	CASSRSTEAFF
-	TRBV7-2	TRBJ2-3	TRBD1	TGTGCCAGCGCTACAGACAGGGCCACAGATACGCAGTATTTT	CASATDRATDTQYF
many	TRBV20-1	TRBJ2-1	-	TGCAGTGCTAGGACCCTCTGGCGGGGAGGTGAGCAGTTCTTC	CSARTLWRGGEQFF
many	TRBV4-3	TRBJ2-1	TRBD2	TGCGCCAGCAGCCAAGGGACTAGCGGCTACAATGAGCAGTTCTTC	CASSQGTSGYNEQFF
many	TRBV7-2	TRBJ1-5	-	TGTGCCAGCAGCCGACAGAGCAATCAGCCCCAGCATTTT	CASSRQSNQPQHF
many	TRBV20-1	TRBJ2-5	-	TGCAGTGCTAGAGATAACCGGGGGGCGACCCAGTACTTC	CSARDNRGATQYF
-	TRBV19	TRBJ2-3	TRBD2	TGTGCCAGTAGTATAGGAGCGGGGGGCCCCACAGATACGCAGTATTTT	CASSIGAGGPTDTQYF
few	TRBV5-1	TRBJ2-2	TRBD1	TGCGCCAGCAGTAGACAGGGGGCTGACACCGGGGAGCTGTTTTTT	CASSRQGADTGELFF
few	TRBV20-1	TRBJ2-2	-	TGCAGTGCTAGGAGACGGCCGAACACCGGGGAGCTGTTTTTT	CSARRRPNTGELFF
-	TRBV5-4	TRBJ1-2	TRBD1	TGTGCCAGCAGACCGACGAGACAGGGAAACTATGGCTACACCTTC	CASRPTRQGNYGYTF
-	TRBV5-1	TRBJ1-2	-	TGCGCCAGCAGGCCCCGAGAAAACTATGGCTACACCTTC	CASRPRENYGYTF
-	TRBV10-1	TRBJ2-5	TRBD2	TGCGCCAGCAGTGAGGCTAGCGGGGAAGAGACCCAGTACTTC	CASSEASGEETQYF
many	TRBV5-1	TRBJ2-5	-	TGCGCCAGCAGCTCGGTACCTAGGGCGGGGGCAGAGACCCAGTACTTC	CASSSVPRAGAETQYF
-	TRBV5-1	TRBJ1-2	-	TGCGCCAGCAGCTTGGAGAGGGGGGCTGGCTACACCTTC	CASSLERGAGYTF
many	TRBV7-6	TRBJ1-2	TRBD1	TGTGCCAGCAGCCAGGGGGGGGGCTATGGCTACACCTTC	CASSQGGGYGYTF
many	TRBV5-1	TRBJ1-2	-	TGCGCCAGCAGCTTGTCCGGAGACTCAGGAGGAGCTAACTATGGCTACACCTTC	CASSLSGDSGGANYGYTF
-	TRBV6-5	TRBJ1-1	-	TGTGCCAGTAGGGTGGACCGGAGAGACACTGAAGCTTTCTTT	CASRVDRRDTEAFF
few	TRBV11-2	TRBJ2-6	-	TGTGCCAGCAGCTTAGATTCGGGCAGTACAGGGGCCAACGTCCTGACTTTC	CASSLDSGSTGANVLTF
many	TRBV20-1	TRBJ1-1	TRBD1	TGCAGTGCTTATAAGACAGGGGTGAACACTGAAGCTTTCTTT	CSAYKTGVNTEAFF
-	TRBV28	TRBJ2-7	-	TGTGCCAGCAGTTCAGGGTACTACGAGCAGTACTTC	CASSSGYYEQYF
-	TRBV20-1	TRBJ2-3	TRBD2	TGCAGTGCTAACAAGCGGGGTTCCTCTAGGACAGATACGCAGTATTTT	CSANKRGSSRTDTQYF